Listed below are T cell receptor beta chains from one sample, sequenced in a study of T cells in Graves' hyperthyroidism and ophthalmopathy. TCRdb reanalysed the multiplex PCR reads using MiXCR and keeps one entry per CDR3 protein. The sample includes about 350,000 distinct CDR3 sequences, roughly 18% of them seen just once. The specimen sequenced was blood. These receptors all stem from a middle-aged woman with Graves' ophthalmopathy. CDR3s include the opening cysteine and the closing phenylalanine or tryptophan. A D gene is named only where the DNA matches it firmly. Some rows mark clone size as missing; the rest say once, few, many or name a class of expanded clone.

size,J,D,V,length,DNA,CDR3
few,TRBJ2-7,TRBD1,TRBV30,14,TGTGCCTGGAGCCGTGACAGGGTTCTCTACGAGCAGTACTTC,CAWSRDRVLYEQYF
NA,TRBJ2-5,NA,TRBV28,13,TGTGCCAGCAGTTTGCCCCCTCGGGAGACCCAGTACTTC,CASSLPPRETQYF
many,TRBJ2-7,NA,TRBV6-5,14,TGTGCCAGCAGTTTCCTGGGACCCGCCTACGAGCAGTACTTC,CASSFLGPAYEQYF
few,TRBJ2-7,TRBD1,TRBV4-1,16,TGCGCCAGCAGCCAAGATCTCGACAGGGGGGCCTACGAGCAGTACTTC,CASSQDLDRGAYEQYF
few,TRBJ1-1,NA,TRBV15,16,TGTGCCACCAGCAGCCCCGGGGAGACACTGAACACTGAAGCTTTCTTT,CATSSPGETLNTEAFF
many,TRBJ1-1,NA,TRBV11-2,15,TGTGCCAGCAGCTTCGGGGGGGCAGGCAACACTGAAGCTTTCTTT,CASSFGGAGNTEAFF
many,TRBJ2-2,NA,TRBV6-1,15,TGTGCCAGCAGTCTAGACTCCCCGAACACCGGGGAGCTGTTTTTT,CASSLDSPNTGELFF
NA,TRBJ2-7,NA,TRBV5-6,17,TGTGCCAGCAGCTATGGTACCAGCGGAATAGACGTGTACGAGCAGTACTTC,CASSYGTSGIDVYEQYF
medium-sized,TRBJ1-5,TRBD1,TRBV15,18,TGTGCCACCAGCAGAGATAGCGCAACTGGGACAGGGACTCAGCCCCAGCATTTT,CATSRDSATGTGTQPQHF
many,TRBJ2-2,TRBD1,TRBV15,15,TGTGCCACCAAAATTGGGACAGGGGACACCGGGGAGCTGTTTTTT,CATKIGTGDTGELFF
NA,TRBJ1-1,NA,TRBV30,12,TGTGCCTGGGACGGAACGAACACTGAAGCTTTCTTT,CAWDGTNTEAFF
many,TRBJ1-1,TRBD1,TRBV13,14,TGTGCCAGCAGCTTATGGACAGGGCGCACTGAAGCTTTCTTT,CASSLWTGRTEAFF
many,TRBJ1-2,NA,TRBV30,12,TGTGCCTGGAGTGGTCGCAGCTATGGCTACACCTTC,CAWSGRSYGYTF
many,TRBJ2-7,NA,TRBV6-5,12,TGTGCCAGCAGTTACAACGGGGACGAGCAGTACTTC,CASSYNGDEQYF
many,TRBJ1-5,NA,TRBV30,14,TGTGCCTGGAGTGTACACGGGGGGAATCAGCCCCAGCATTTT,CAWSVHGGNQPQHF
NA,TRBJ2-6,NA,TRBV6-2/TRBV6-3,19,TGTGCCAGCAGTTACTCGTTAGTTCCGGGGAGGTCTGGGGCCAACGTCCTGACTTTC,CASSYSLVPGRSGANVLTF
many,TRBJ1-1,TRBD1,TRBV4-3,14,TGCGCCAGCAGCCGGGGACAGGGGAACACTGAAGCTTTCTTT,CASSRGQGNTEAFF
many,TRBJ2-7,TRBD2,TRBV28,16,TGTGCCAGCAGACCGGGACTAGCGGGAGGGCCCTACGAGCAGTACTTC,CASRPGLAGGPYEQYF
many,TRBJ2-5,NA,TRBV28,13,TGTGCCAGCAGTTTATTCGCGGGGGAGACCCAGTACTTC,CASSLFAGETQYF
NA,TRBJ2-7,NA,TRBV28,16,TGTGCCAGCAGGATATCCTCACGTTCTCTGGACTACGGGCAGTACTTC,CASRISSRSLDYGQYF
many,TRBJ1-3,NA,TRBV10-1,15,TGCGCCAGCTCCCTCGACCGGGGACGGAGAAACACCATATATTTT,CASSLDRGRRNTIYF
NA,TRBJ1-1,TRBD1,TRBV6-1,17,TGTGCCAGCAGTCGATCCAGACAGGGTGCAAGGGACACTGAAGCTTTCTTT,CASSRSRQGARDTEAFF
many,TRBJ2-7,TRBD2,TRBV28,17,TGTGCCAGCAGTTCCCCCCGCGGACTAGCGGGAACCTACGAGCAGTACTTC,CASSSPRGLAGTYEQYF
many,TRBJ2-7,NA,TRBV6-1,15,TGTGCCGGTAGGACCGGGAAGTTCATCTCCTACGAGCAGTACTTC,CAGRTGKFISYEQYF
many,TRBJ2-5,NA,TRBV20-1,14,TGCAGTGCTAGAGATACCAGGCTACAAGAGACCCAGTACTTC,CSARDTRLQETQYF
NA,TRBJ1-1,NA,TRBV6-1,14,TGTGCCAGCAGTGAAATTCTGTTGGGAACTGAAGCTTTCTTT,CASSEILLGTEAFF
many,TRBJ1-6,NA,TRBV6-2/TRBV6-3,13,TGTGCCAGCAGTTACCGAGACGATTCACCCCTCCACTTT,CASSYRDDSPLHF
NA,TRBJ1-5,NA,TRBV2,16,TGTGCCAGCAGTGAATTGGGAGGGGTGAGCAATCAGCCCCAGCATTTT,CASSELGGVSNQPQHF
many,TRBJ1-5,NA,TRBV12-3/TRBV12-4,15,TGTGCCAGCAGTTCTGAACACTATAGCAATCAGCCCCAGCATTTT,CASSSEHYSNQPQHF
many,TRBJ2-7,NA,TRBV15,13,TGTGCCACCAGCAGGCCCGGACTTGGCGAGCAGTACTTC,CATSRPGLGEQYF
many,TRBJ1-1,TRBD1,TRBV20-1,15,TGCAGTGCTAGTCAGGGGGCTGGGGAGAACACTGAAGCTTTCTTT,CSASQGAGENTEAFF
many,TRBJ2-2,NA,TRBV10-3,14,TGTGCCATCAGTGAAGGGCCGCCGACCGGGGAGCTGTTTTTT,CAISEGPPTGELFF
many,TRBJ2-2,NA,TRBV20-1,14,TGCAGTGCTACAGTCCCACAGGGCTCCGGGGAGCTGTTTTTT,CSATVPQGSGELFF
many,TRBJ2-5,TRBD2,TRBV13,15,TGTGCCAGCAGCGACAGCGGGAGGCCCCAAGAGACCCAGTACTTC,CASSDSGRPQETQYF
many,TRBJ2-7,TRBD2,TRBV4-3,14,TGCGCCAGCAGCCAAGGGGGGGGCTCCTACGAGCAGTACTTC,CASSQGGGSYEQYF
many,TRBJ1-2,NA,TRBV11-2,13,TGTGCCAGCAGCTCAAGGACGAACTATGGCTACACCTTC,CASSSRTNYGYTF
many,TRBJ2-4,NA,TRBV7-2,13,TGTGCCAGCAGCCCAGGGGTCAAAAACATTCAGTACTTC,CASSPGVKNIQYF
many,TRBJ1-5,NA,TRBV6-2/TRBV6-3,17,TGTGCCAGCAGTCCAGAGGGAAGGGACGCTCACAATCAGCCCCAGCATTTT,CASSPEGRDAHNQPQHF
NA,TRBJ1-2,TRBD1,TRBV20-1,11,TGCAGTCCCAGGGGGCTAGGGGGCTACACCTTC,CSPRGLGGYTF
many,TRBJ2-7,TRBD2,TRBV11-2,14,TGTGCCAGCAGCCCTGGAGCGGGGAACGACGAGCAGTACTTC,CASSPGAGNDEQYF
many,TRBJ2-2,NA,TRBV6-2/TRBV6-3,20,TGTGCCAGCACCCTCAAAAGAGGGACTCCTTTGATGCGGCTCACCGGGGAGCTGTTTTTT,CASTLKRGTPLMRLTGELFF
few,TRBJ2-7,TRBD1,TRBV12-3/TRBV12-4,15,TGTGCCAGCAGTAAGGACAGGGCTTACTCCTACGAGCAGTACTTC,CASSKDRAYSYEQYF
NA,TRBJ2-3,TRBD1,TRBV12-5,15,TGTGCTAGTGGTTTGGGGACAGGGGGCACAGATACGCAGTATTTT,CASGLGTGGTDTQYF
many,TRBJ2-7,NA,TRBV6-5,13,TGTGCCAGCAGTTATAACATCGGGTACGAGCAGTACTTC,CASSYNIGYEQYF
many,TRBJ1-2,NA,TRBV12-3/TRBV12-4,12,TGTGCCAGCAGTTTAAATGAGGGGGACTACACCTTC,CASSLNEGDYTF
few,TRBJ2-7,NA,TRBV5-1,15,TGCGCCAGCAGCCCTTGGGGTGGGAGCTCCTACGAGCAGTACTTC,CASSPWGGSSYEQYF
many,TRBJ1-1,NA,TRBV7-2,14,TGTGCCAGCAGCTCAGGTACAAGCAACACTGAAGCTTTCTTT,CASSSGTSNTEAFF
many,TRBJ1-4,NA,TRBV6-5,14,TGTGCCAGCAGTTACGGTCCAGGGGAAGAAAAACTGTTTTTT,CASSYGPGEEKLFF
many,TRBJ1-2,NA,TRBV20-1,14,TGCAGTGCTAGCGAGTTGGCAGGGGTCTATGGCTACACCTTC,CSASELAGVYGYTF
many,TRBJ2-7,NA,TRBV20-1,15,TGCAGTGCCTCAACCGCGGGCCAAAGCAGCTACGAGCAGTACTTC,CSASTAGQSSYEQYF
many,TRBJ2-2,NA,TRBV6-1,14,TGTGCCAGCAATGGGGGCGCAGACACCGGGGAGCTGTTTTTT,CASNGGADTGELFF
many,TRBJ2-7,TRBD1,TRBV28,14,TGTGCCAGCACCCGACCTCAGGGGGTATACGAGCAGTACTTC,CASTRPQGVYEQYF
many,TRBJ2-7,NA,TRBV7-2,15,TGTGCCAGCAGCCGCCATGCGGGGAGCTCCTACGAGCAGTACTTC,CASSRHAGSSYEQYF
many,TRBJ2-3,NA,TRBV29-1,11,TGCAGCGCCCTAATCCCAGATACGCAGTATTTT,CSALIPDTQYF
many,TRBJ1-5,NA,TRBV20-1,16,TGCAGTGCTATCTCCCACAGCGTTTCTAGCAATCAGCCCCAGCATTTT,CSAISHSVSSNQPQHF
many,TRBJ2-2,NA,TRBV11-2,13,TGTGCCAGCAGCGCTAGTAACACCGGGGAGCTGTTTTTT,CASSASNTGELFF
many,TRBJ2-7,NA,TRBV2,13,TGTGCCAGCTCGCGACAGGCCCCCTACGAGCAGTACTTC,CASSRQAPYEQYF
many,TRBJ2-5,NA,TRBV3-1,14,TGTGCCAGCAGCCAAGTGGGGGGCGGCGAGACCCAGTACTTC,CASSQVGGGETQYF
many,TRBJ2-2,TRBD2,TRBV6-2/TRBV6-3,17,TGTGCCAGCAGCAGAGGGGTAGCGGGAGGATTCGCCGGGGAGCTGTTTTTT,CASSRGVAGGFAGELFF